The source of this TCR beta chain is a study of technical replicates of blood from several donors. Only in-frame clones appear in the TCRdb table, and some are missing; sequencing was by immunoSEQ multiplex PCR. The sample yields 65,000 to 95,000 clones, approximately 86% seen once. Germline V CDR1 and CDR2: SNHLY, FYNNEI. V lost 8 bases and J lost 0; bases outside the gene matches: 11. The CDR3 length is 16 residues. This clonotype originated in a human donor in good health. Some clones in this sample may be carry-over from other donors' samples. The chain uses TRBV2 and TRBJ2-7; 9 nucleotides match TRBD1. The sequenced material came from PBMCs. In nucleotides, the CDR3 is TGTGCCAGCCGAAGAGCCGAGGACAGGGGCTCCTACGAGCAGTACTTC. As protein: CASRRAEDRGSYEQYF.